The sequence of this T cell receptor beta chain was determined in a study of CD8 T cells in Susac syndrome. RNA amounts of about 0.5 to 1 ug underwent reverse transcription with random hexamers. TCRdb re-derived calls from the immunoSEQ multiplex PCR reads in MiXCR, one entry per CDR3 protein. Counted here are roughly 140,000 distinct CDR3 sequences, nearly 95% occurring once; the ten biggest clones make up 0.25% to 0.3%. CDR1 and CDR2 from the germline V gene are SGHAT and FQNNGV. The J segment lost 14 bases and the V segment lost 5 bases, leaving 22 bases of the junction unmatched. The CDR3 covers 16 residues.

The chain carries TRBV11-2 and TRBJ2-3; 7 nucleotides align to TRBD2. The TCR was taken from a human donor in good health. Sequences were obtained from CD8+ T cells from PBMCs. The CDR3 loop is CASSPTGLAEPGIWYF. The CDR3 DNA reads as TGTGCCAGCAGCCCTACCGGGCTAGCGGAACCGGGCATTTGGTATTTT. Supplemented by reference TRBV11-2 and TRBJ2-3, the full variable domain reads EAGVAQSPRYKIIEKRQSVAFWCNPISGHATLYWYQQILGQGPKLLIQFQNNGVVDDSQLPKDRFSAERLKGVDSTLKIQPAKLEDSAVYLCASSPTGLAEPGIWYFGPGTRLTVL.